Below, one TCR beta chain is given with its context. Its specificity is not known. PCR employed 60 Vbeta and 13 Jbeta primers. TCRdb's copy holds only in-frame clones and misses some; the assay was immunoSEQ multiplex PCR. The sample records 60,000 to 85,000 clones, about four fifths being singletons. The data are from a study of cytomegalovirus exposure and HLA in healthy donors. Study-wide results and caveats: The authors excluded some V segments, including TRBV6-2 and TRBV6-3, as indistinguishable. Association of a missense DCLRE1C variant with TCR beta V- and J-gene trimming was reported in a later analysis. In a later analysis, most CMV-associated TCR beta chains appeared HLA-restricted.

Germline V gene sequence: CDR1 MDHEN, CDR2 SYDVKM. V was clipped by 0 bases and J by 8 bases, with 9 bases between them. CDR3 length equals 13 residues. The source material was PBMCs. The receptor was isolated from a man between 40 and 49 years old in good health and CMV-seronegative. The V call is TRBV28, the J call TRBJ2-3; D uncertain. In DNA, the CDR3 is TGTGCCAGCAGTTTATGGAGGTCGGGTACGCAGTATTTT. This gives the protein CASSLWRSGTQYF.